The rows below give T cell receptor beta chains drawn from one sample of a study of regulatory T cells in long-lasting Graves disease. TCRdb re-derived calls from the multiplex PCR reads in MiXCR, one entry per CDR3 protein. The sample consists of a few hundred thousand distinct CDR3 sequences, 20% to 30% of them appearing once. Sequenced material: peripheral blood mononuclear cells (PBMCs), taken when the disease was refractory, from a patient treated with antithyroid drugs. These receptors were taken from a female donor with Graves disease. CDR3s include the opening cysteine and the closing phenylalanine or tryptophan. A D gene is named only where the DNA matches it firmly. Rows give clone size only sometimes, using once, few, many, or a class for an expanded clone.

clone size	D gene	J gene	V gene	CDR3 protein	CDR3 DNA
few	TRBD1	TRBJ1-6	TRBV6-1	CASSTQTGSNSPLHF	TGTGCCAGCAGTACCCAGACAGGGAGTAATTCACCCCTCCACTTT
NA	NA	TRBJ1-1	TRBV18	CASSPQSMEAFF	TGTGCCAGCTCACCACAGAGTATGGAAGCTTTCTTT
NA	NA	TRBJ1-6	TRBV19	CASRKAGQSSYNSPLHF	TGTGCCAGTAGGAAGGCGGGACAAAGCTCCTATAATTCACCCCTCCACTTT
few	TRBD2	TRBJ2-1	TRBV7-9	CASSLGGLAGFSYNEQFF	TGTGCCAGCAGCTTAGGGGGACTAGCGGGTTTCTCCTACAATGAGCAGTTCTTC
NA	NA	TRBJ2-4	TRBV6-1	CASRPLAGAPKEAKNIQYF	TGTGCCAGCAGACCCCTCGCCGGAGCGCCGAAAGAAGCCAAAAACATTCAGTACTTC
many	NA	TRBJ2-7	TRBV19	CASSHGTGFEQYF	TGTGCCAGCAGTCATGGGACCGGGTTCGAGCAGTACTTC
NA	NA	TRBJ2-2	TRBV3-2	CASSQGRISGELFF	TGTGCCAGCAGCCAAGGGAGGATTTCGGGGGAGCTGTTTTTT
few	TRBD2	TRBJ2-7	TRBV12-3/TRBV12-4	CASSNPGGGLDIYEQYF	TGTGCCAGCAGCAACCCGGGAGGGGGACTAGACATCTACGAGCAGTACTTC
few	NA	TRBJ2-1	TRBV11-2	CASSARGGDYNEQFF	TGTGCCAGCAGCGCGAGGGGCGGGGACTACAATGAGCAGTTCTTC
NA	NA	TRBJ2-7	TRBV7-6	CASSLSQGKIYEQYF	TGTGCCAGCAGCTTAAGTCAGGGGAAAATCTACGAGCAGTACTTC
once	TRBD2	TRBJ2-1	TRBV7-2	CASSLEGWTSVNEQFF	TGTGCCAGCAGCTTAGAGGGCTGGACTAGTGTGAATGAGCAGTTCTTC
NA	NA	TRBJ2-7	TRBV19	CASSISPGVVQYF	TGTGCCAGTAGTATCTCACCTGGAGTCGTGCAGTACTTC
many	NA	TRBJ2-6	TRBV12-3/TRBV12-4	CASGPVGRMISGANVLTF	TGTGCCAGCGGGCCTGTGGGACGGATGATCTCTGGGGCCAACGTCCTGACTTTC
NA	TRBD2	TRBJ2-1	TRBV20-1	CSARGPGTSGSGEQFF	TGCAGTGCTCGGGGGCCCGGGACTAGCGGGAGTGGTGAGCAGTTCTTC
few	NA	TRBJ2-2	TRBV28	CASSVVRYGGELFF	TGTGCCAGCAGCGTAGTCCGCTACGGCGGGGAGCTGTTTTTT
few	TRBD2	TRBJ2-2	TRBV6-1	CASDSGGGTGELFF	TGTGCCAGCGATAGCGGGGGAGGCACCGGGGAGCTGTTTTTT
NA	NA	TRBJ1-1	TRBV27	CASSFWGPGTEAFF	TGTGCCAGCAGTTTTTGGGGTCCGGGGACTGAAGCTTTCTTT
NA	NA	TRBJ2-1	TRBV5-1	CASSSGTQTYNEQFF	TGCGCCAGCAGCTCCGGGACGCAGACCTACAATGAGCAGTTCTTC
many	NA	TRBJ1-5	TRBV2	CASRSDSPDQPQHF	TGTGCCAGCCGATCGGACAGCCCAGATCAGCCCCAGCATTTT
many	TRBD1	TRBJ2-5	TRBV11-1	CASSRLDREDRETQYF	TGTGCCAGCAGCCGATTGGACAGGGAGGATAGAGAGACCCAGTACTTC
NA	NA	TRBJ2-3	TRBV7-2	CASSPRQPPDTQYF	TGTGCCAGCAGCCCGCGGCAGCCCCCCGATACGCAGTATTTT
NA	NA	TRBJ1-4	TRBV5-1	CASAAALARVNEKLFF	TGCGCCAGCGCAGCGGCATTAGCCAGGGTCAATGAAAAACTGTTTTTT
many	NA	TRBJ2-7	TRBV6-1	CASRKGRPYEQYF	TGTGCCAGCAGGAAAGGACGGCCCTACGAGCAGTACTTC
few	NA	TRBJ2-7	TRBV6-1	CASGALYEQYF	TGTGCCAGCGGAGCACTCTACGAGCAGTACTTC
NA	TRBD2	TRBJ2-7	TRBV28	CATGTSFYEQYF	TGTGCCACCGGGACTAGCTTTTACGAGCAGTACTTC
NA	TRBD1	TRBJ2-2	TRBV5-1	CASSPGQGVVTGELFF	TGCGCCAGCAGCCCTGGACAGGGAGTGGTCACCGGGGAGCTGTTTTTT
few	NA	TRBJ2-7	TRBV5-1	CASSAPRSSYEQYF	TGCGCCAGCAGCGCGCCCAGGAGTTCCTACGAGCAGTACTTC
NA	TRBD1	TRBJ2-5	TRBV6-2/TRBV6-3	CASSDPGTGFEETQYF	TGTGCCAGCAGTGACCCCGGGACAGGGTTCGAAGAGACCCAGTACTTC
few	NA	TRBJ1-6	TRBV6-2/TRBV6-3	CASSSPSPPLHF	TGTGCCAGCAGTTCGCCGAGTCCACCCCTCCACTTT
few	NA	TRBJ1-2	TRBV19	CASIGTPRRGYTF	TGTGCCAGTATTGGGACTCCTAGACGAGGCTACACCTTC
NA	NA	TRBJ2-2	TRBV7-9	CASSLAAGELFF	TGTGCCAGCAGCTTGGCAGCCGGGGAGCTGTTTTTT
NA	NA	TRBJ1-1	TRBV7-9	CASSLHMWNTEAFF	TGTGCCAGCAGCTTACATATGTGGAACACTGAAGCTTTCTTT
NA	NA	TRBJ1-6	TRBV19	CASSMYRSNSPLHF	TGTGCCAGTAGTATGTACAGGTCGAATTCACCCCTCCACTTT
few	NA	TRBJ2-1	TRBV3-1	CASSQDRRTAEQFF	TGTGCCAGCAGCCAAGATCGAAGGACGGCAGAGCAGTTCTTC
NA	NA	TRBJ2-1	TRBV19	CASSSLVSTSDEQFF	TGTGCCAGTAGTAGTCTAGTTTCTACAAGCGATGAGCAGTTCTTC
many	NA	TRBJ2-7	TRBV2	CASSDHGTYEQYF	TGTGCCAGCAGTGACCACGGAACCTACGAGCAGTACTTC
NA	TRBD2	TRBJ2-1	TRBV27	CASSLGGAGSLRYNEQFF	TGTGCCAGCAGTCTCGGGGGGGCGGGGTCCCTTCGGTACAATGAGCAGTTCTTC
few	NA	TRBJ2-7	TRBV9	CASSVGGEENEQYF	TGTGCCAGCAGCGTAGGGGGGGAGGAGAACGAGCAGTACTTC
few	TRBD2	TRBJ2-3	TRBV2	CASSELAGITDTQYF	TGTGCCAGCAGCGAACTAGCGGGAATCACAGATACGCAGTATTTT
many	NA	TRBJ1-5	TRBV28	CASSLQGGQPQHF	TGTGCCAGCAGCCTACAGGGTGGTCAGCCCCAGCATTTT
few	NA	TRBJ2-7	TRBV20-1	CSARDPTRSYEQYF	TGCAGTGCTAGAGACCCCACTAGATCCTACGAGCAGTACTTC
many	NA	TRBJ1-2	TRBV29-1	CSVSYGYGYTF	TGCAGCGTATCTTACGGTTATGGCTACACCTTC
NA	TRBD2	TRBJ2-7	TRBV4-3	CASSQELLAVTNYEQYF	TGCGCCAGCAGCCAAGAGTTACTAGCGGTCACAAACTACGAGCAGTACTTC
NA	NA	TRBJ2-6	TRBV4-2	CASSKTALSSGANVLTF	TGTGCCAGCAGCAAGACAGCGTTGAGCTCTGGGGCCAACGTCCTGACTTTC
few	NA	TRBJ1-2	TRBV9	CASSLGGYYGYTF	TGTGCCAGCAGCCTGGGGGGCTACTATGGCTACACCTTC
NA	TRBD2	TRBJ2-7	TRBV7-9	CASSPTTSGRSEEQYF	TGTGCCAGCAGCCCCACGACTAGCGGGAGGTCGGAGGAGCAGTACTTC
NA	NA	TRBJ1-1	TRBV7-2	CASSLERGAEAFF	TGTGCCAGCAGCTTAGAGCGAGGGGCCGAGGCTTTCTTT
few	NA	TRBJ2-6	TRBV6-1	CASTESGANVLTF	TGTGCCAGCACCGAATCTGGGGCCAACGTCCTGACTTTC
many	NA	TRBJ2-7	TRBV12-3/TRBV12-4	CASSSFGRQRNYEQYF	TGTGCCAGCAGTTCCTTCGGACGGCAACGAAACTACGAGCAGTACTTC
NA	NA	TRBJ1-1	TRBV19	CASRARDRRRNTEAFF	TGTGCCAGTAGGGCCCGGGACCGGAGGAGGAACACTGAAGCTTTCTTT
many	TRBD1	TRBJ1-1	TRBV7-2	CASSRDRGVTEAFF	TGTGCCAGCAGCCGGGACAGGGGCGTCACTGAAGCTTTCTTT
NA	NA	TRBJ2-6	TRBV6-1	CASSESRGQGSGANVLTF	TGTGCCAGCAGTGAATCCCGCGGTCAGGGGTCTGGGGCCAACGTCCTGACTTTC